This T cell receptor beta chain was identified during a study of blood T cell repertoires in COVID-19. Overall study: Acute-phase and convalescent COVID-19 samples originated in the United States, Italy and Spain. Sources were T cells, B-cell-depleted T cells, or PBMCs; the material itself was cDNA or gDNA.

As originally analysed: Quantification of nucleated cells was approximated via reference gene primer amplification. Only in-frame clones appear in the TCRdb table, and some are missing; sequencing was by immunoSEQ multiplex PCR. D and trimming were read from the DNA, whereas the V and J calls and clone size are those reported in that table. The repertoire holds 95,000 to 150,000 clones, with around 89% as singletons. This CDR3 is 14 amino acids long. Deletions cut 2 bases from V and 4 bases from J, with 10 bases between. Germline lookup yields CDR1 KGHSH and CDR2 LQKENI. The TCR originated in a man aged 65 to 85 with active or convalescent COVID-19. The sample comprised peripheral blood. This chain uses TRBV18 with TRBJ2-3; no clear D gene. CDR3 coding DNA: TGTGCCAGCTCACCAACCTATTTGGCAGATACGCAGTATTTT. Translation gives CASSPTYLADTQYF.